The text below deals with one T cell receptor beta chain. The clone's antigen remains unknown. No qualities accompany the bases; no much larger clone lies one base away. Libraries were constructed by the immunoSEQ multiplex PCR assay. A mixture of 60 forward primers for TCR Vbeta segments and 13 reverse primers for TCR Jbeta segments was used in the multiplex PCR. The CDR3 region of rearranged TCR beta genes was amplified from genomic DNA by a multiplex PCR assay. Amplified TCR beta libraries were sequenced as 87-base-pair reads on the Illumina HiSeq System. On the study's bioinformatics: A later analysis counted some 80 million unique TCR beta chains across the approximately 700 repertoires, and about 10 million of these chains were shared by at least two donors. A nearest-neighbor algorithm error-corrected the raw reads and collapsed the reads into unique sequences, merging closely related sequences to remove PCR and sequencing errors. To assign V, D and J gene segments, CDR3 sequences were aligned to IMGT reference sequences. Each retained sequence needed at least a six-nucleotide match to both a V gene segment and a J gene segment. A rearrangement counted as productive if the CDR3 had no stop codons and remained in frame with V and J, and every other rearrangement counted as non-productive. Following IMGT convention, CDR3 was defined as the stretch from the second conserved V-encoded cysteine to the conserved J-encoded phenylalanine. The earlier analysis of about 590 of the donors excluded sequences that lacked an unambiguous match to a single V gene segment. An earlier analysis of a few hundred of the donors classified V segments as functional when productive rearrangements were above 56.7% and as segregating when the standard deviation between donors was above 5%. A statistical classification framework was developed to diagnose cytomegalovirus status using the catalog of TCR beta chain sequences. In a later analysis, TCR nucleotide sequences were compared against IMGT/GENE-DB human TR gene sequences so that V and J genes could be assigned. The TCRdist pipeline was used in a later analysis to assign CDR3 sequences and most-parsimonious VDJ recombination scenarios. In a later analysis, each TCR beta chain was defined by its CDR3 amino acid sequence together with its V-gene family, and reads without a unique V-gene family were excluded. As a way to deal with suspected cross-contamination and a sequencing artifact, a later analysis dropped over 550 nucleotide sequences that were highly shared and had low generation probability. A later analysis calculated a clonal expansion index for each public chain from normalized within-repertoire ranks of inferred template counts. In a later analysis, generation probabilities were computed using a VDJ recombination model fitted to out-of-frame rearrangements, and the results were checked against IGoR. A later analysis scored TCR-TCR, TCR-HLA and TCR-CMV co-occurrence with hypergeometric tests, applying a repertoire-size bias correction to TCR pairs. In a later analysis, false discovery rates were estimated by permuting HLA or CMV assignments 20 times. In a later analysis, co-occurring TCRs were grouped using DBSCAN, and TCRdist sequence similarity was added for clustering within HLA-allele-positive subsets. Repertoires with fewer than 30,000 or more than 120,000 public chains, plus five repertoires with anomalous nucleotide sharing, were excluded from co-occurrence clustering. The immuneACCESS repertoire file appears here via TCRdb, limited to in-frame rearrangements. These files lack a portion of the clones; in checked studies, under half of the deficit traces to unresolved V genes, and the cause of the others is not known. V, J and clone size are taken as reported in that table, and D and trimming were inferred from the DNA itself. The sample table records under 150,000 clones; approximately 80% of these occur just once. The ten biggest clones cover 3% to 4% of the sample.

The cohort comprised approximately 700 healthy bone marrow donors. Cohort members were all nominally healthy when sampled, although unrecorded immune exposures were likely present. The donor tested CMV seronegative and was one of the 352 seronegative cohort members. Each donor provided a peripheral blood sample, and peripheral blood mononuclear cells were used for TCR beta sequencing. The Qiagen DNeasy Blood Extraction Kit was used to extract genomic DNA from the blood cell samples. This entry is derived from a study of cytomegalovirus exposure and HLA in healthy donors (dated by TCRdb to about 2017). Notes on the research overall: In an earlier analysis of 587 of the donors, 250 to 350 Gb of sequence data and 117 million unique TCR beta sequences from 180 million or so T cells were reported. Because of strong linkage in the cohort, roughly 5 DR-DQ haplotypes were treated as single units for association and clustering. HLA typing included class I and class II loci at four-digit resolution. Rather than using new phenotypic data, the later analysis identified candidate immune exposures from TCR beta sequences and from how often those sequences occurred across donors. Donor age, sex, ethnicity and CMV serostatus were compiled together with the repertoire data. The genetic ancestry cluster associated with self-reported Caucasian donors included roughly 84% of the roughly 400 genotyped donors. An earlier analysis of approximately 500 of the donors applied high-throughput TCR beta sequencing to assess whether each TCR beta V gene segment acted as functional or pseudogenic. To predict cytomegalovirus infection status, the study combined high-throughput TCR immunosequencing, statistical association of individual TCRs with disease status, and machine learning. Roughly 300 gigabases of sequencing data and around 87 million unique TCR sequences were included in an early release covering about 700 HLA-typed donors. Typing coverage differed by locus: A, B, C, DRB1 and DQB1 were typed in about 620-640 donors, DQA1 in 522, DPA1 in around 600, and DPB1 in about 450. The study aimed to test whether signatures of past pathogen exposure could be identified by cataloging public T cell receptors. A later analysis re-analyzed previously published TCR beta repertoires from 500 to 700 donors and added high-resolution HLA genotyping to study TCR occurrence patterns. Across some 400 genotyped donors of the cohort, an average of approximately 240,000 unique TCR beta nucleotide sequences per donor were sequenced, and roughly a sixth of those sequences were non-productive. A later genetic analysis took genome-wide SNP genotypes for about three fifths of the 666 donors and used that subset as a discovery cohort. Every discovery cohort repertoire had been produced on one sequencing platform. The study profiled the T cell repertoires of under 700 subjects by immunosequencing and related them to cytomegalovirus serostatus. A separate validation cohort of over a hundred different subjects was used in addition to the 666-subject first cohort.

Overall study outcomes, separate from this receptor: Presence/absence analyses assumed roughly uniform sequencing depth across donors, an assumption that may not hold. The cohort was sequenced for TCR beta chains only, and without alpha or paired-chain data the features that could be detected were limited. Several of the top co-occurrence clusters appeared to be linked to parvovirus B19, influenza, CMV and Epstein-Barr virus, according to a later analysis. V-gene and J-gene trimming of TCR beta chains was associated with a missense DCLRE1C variant in a later genetic analysis, and the association was replicated in an independent cohort. In an earlier analysis of 500 to 650 of the donors, most TCR beta V segments appeared in productive rearrangements about 87% or about 30% of the time, broadly matching IMGT annotations. Across donors, most TCR sequences were observed very rarely, whereas some public TCRs were present in many individuals. In a later analysis, the rate of TCR association differed among HLA loci, with DRB1 alleles having the most associated TCRs and HLA-C alleles having the fewest. The study listed 150 to 200 TCR beta chains as associated with cytomegalovirus. Strong co-occurrence of HLA alleles, especially DR and DQ, made assigning TCR associations to individual alleles difficult. A later analysis associated 15,000 to 20,000 TCR beta sequences with specific HLA alleles at a false discovery rate of 0.05. Linkage disequilibrium might explain the correlated functional status among segregating V segments, but an unknown experimental factor could not be excluded. A later analysis found that HLA-associated TCR beta chains were more clonally expanded and had lower generation probabilities than equally common non-associated chains. Some 15 rarely observed V segments, including chromosome 9 orphons, were excluded from the earlier analysis of a few hundred of the donors because counts were too low. Cytomegalovirus status was reported to be diagnosed by the classifier with high specificity and sensitivity in both the original and validation cohorts. According to a later analysis, most CMV-associated TCR beta chains appeared to be HLA-restricted, and the HLA associations seemed to be driven largely by CMV exposure. In vitro tests confirmed that three of the cytomegalovirus-associated TCR beta chains recognize cytomegalovirus antigens. For the cohort, immune exposure information was limited to CMV serostatus. In a later genetic analysis, fewer N-insertions in productive TCRs were reported among donors in an Asian-associated ancestry cluster than the roughly 700-donor mean. A cluster of highly shared sequence variants was judged likely to be a technical artifact of the sequencing pipeline. The authors suggested that the approach could potentially be generalized to other disease states and immunological phenotypes. A further reported finding was that TCR beta sequences accurately predicted the HLA-A and HLA-B alleles for most subjects in the first cohort. HLA typing was unavailable for some donors at each locus, so association tests used only the typed subset.

The receptor was isolated from a woman aged 40 to 55 in good health and CMV-seronegative. The sequenced material came from PBMCs.

The DNA is TGTGCCAGCCACAAGGCCAGGGCCCCTAACTATGGCTACACCTTC. Its translation reads: CASHKARAPNYGYTF. The chain employs TRBV7-8 and TRBJ1-2; the D gene is perhaps TRBD1, from 5 matching bases. CDR1 and CDR2 (SGHVS, FQNEAQ) derive from the germline V gene. From cysteine to phenylalanine, the CDR3 is 15 amino acids long. The entry retains the CDR3 DNA only, 45 bases that are in frame from base 1. V loses 8 bases of germline sequence and J loses 0 bases, and the interval between the two ends is 16 bases.